Listed here are 9 T cell receptor beta chains from one sample, sequenced in a study of control samples from healthy donors and cancer patients (dated by TCRdb to about 2020). The library was generated by the immunoSEQ multiplex PCR assay. The source is immuneACCESS, and TCRdb retained only in-frame sequences with V and J called. Part of the clones is not carried over; for the studies checked, unresolved V genes explain less than half of this, and the remainder is unexplained. The sample profile shows 150,000 to 200,000 clones; 91% of them were found once. The biggest ten clones account for approximately 1.4% of the sample. Material for sequencing was blood. All receptors come from a woman in her twenties or thirties in good health.

This chain links TRBV7-2 with TRBJ1-4; D ambiguous. CDR3 size: 14 residues. Germline lookup yields CDR1 SGHTA and CDR2 FQGNSA. V lost 2 bases and J lost 5, with 9 bases in between. The DNA for the CDR3 is TGTGCCAGCAGCTTAAACCCCTCCAATGAAAAACTGTTTTTT. Translation: CASSLNPSNEKLFF.

Points on this clone: Other DNA sequences in the same sample also yield this CDR3. The chain links TRBV6-4 to TRBJ2-3; D is undetermined. V dropped 2 bases and J dropped 2 bases, with 5 bases sitting between them. The CDR3 has 13 residues. CDR1 MRHNA and CDR2 SNTAGT come from the germline V gene. The CDR3 region is CASSDTNTDTQYF. The DNA for the CDR3 is TGTGCCAGCAGTGACACAAACACAGATACGCAGTATTTT.

The chain links TRBV4-1 to TRBJ2-3; D is undetermined. Germline V CDR1 and CDR2: MGHRA, YSYEKL. This CDR3 comprises 12 residues. Trimming stripped 3 bases from V and 8 bases from J, with 9 bases between. The CDR3 DNA reads TGCGCCAGCAGCCAGTCTGGGTTTACGCAGTATTTT. Its protein is CASSQSGFTQYF.

This clone was found once. The chain combines TRBV24-1 with TRBJ2-1, with 16 bases aligning to TRBD2. The CDR3 extends over 15 amino acids. Germline CDR1 and CDR2: KGHDR and SFDVKD. J lost 9 bases, V lost 4 bases, and 2 bases had no gene match. CDR3 DNA: TGTGCCACCAGTGAGGGGACTAGCGGGGGGGGTGAGCAGTTCTTC. Translated: CATSEGTSGGGEQFF.

The chain recombines TRBV11-2 with TRBJ2-2; possibly TRBD2 for D (5 bases). Germline loops: CDR1 SGHAT, CDR2 FQNNGV. With 0 bases removed from V and 6 bases from J, the gap between germline ends came to 8 bases. The CDR3 length is 14 residues. CDR3 protein: CASSLDNGAGELFF. The CDR3 nucleotides read TGTGCCAGCAGCTTAGATAACGGGGCCGGGGAGCTGTTTTTT. The variable domain in full, completed from reference TRBV11-2 and TRBJ2-2, reads EAGVAQSPRYKIIEKRQSVAFWCNPISGHATLYWYQQILGQGPKLLIQFQNNGVVDDSQLPKDRFSAERLKGVDSTLKIQPAKLEDSAVYLCASSLDNGAGELFFGEGSRLTVL.

The rearrangement uses TRBV14 and TRBJ1-3; D remains ambiguous. V gave up 1 base and J gave up 0 bases, with 10 bases separating them. The germline V gene has CDR1 SGHDN and CDR2 FVKESK. This CDR3 comprises 16 residues. In DNA, the CDR3 is TGTGCCAGCAGCCAAGTCACGAGGAGCTCTGGAAACACCATATATTTT. Translation: CASSQVTRSSGNTIYF.

The chain uses TRBV6-5 and TRBJ1-2, with TRBD1 matching over 7 bases. The trim removed 6 bases at V and 6 bases at J, leaving 4 bases unmatched. The CDR3 runs 12 residues. Germline V gene data show CDR1 as MNHEY and CDR2 as SVGAGI. CDR3 residues: CASRDRSDGYTF. DNA for the CDR3: TGTGCCAGCAGGGACAGGTCCGATGGCTACACCTTC.

This clone was picked up a small number of times. Other DNA variants within this sample encode the same CDR3. This chain joins TRBV6-5 and TRBJ1-2; D gene ambiguous. The ends were cut back, 2 bases at V and 2 bases at J, with 6 bases in the middle. CDR1 is MNHEY, CDR2 SVGAGI, per germline. The CDR3 covers 13 residues. The CDR3 sequence is CASSYGPNYGYTF. CDR3 coding DNA: TGTGCCAGCAGTTACGGGCCGAACTATGGCTACACCTTC.

V and J are TRBV9 and TRBJ1-2; 7 bases map to TRBD1. The CDR3 spans 15 residues. Germline CDR1 is SGDLS and CDR2 is YYNGEE. J lost 4 bases, V lost 0 bases, and 6 bases had no gene match. The chain's CDR3 is CASSVEEGGGYGYTF. The DNA for the CDR3 is TGTGCCAGCAGCGTAGAGGAAGGGGGCGGCTATGGCTACACCTTC. Variable domain in full (rest from reference TRBV9 and TRBJ1-2): DSGVTQTPKHLITATGQRVTLRCSPRSGDLSVYWYQQSLDQGLQFLIQYYNGEERAKGNILERFSAQQFPDLHSELNLSSLELGDSALYFCASSVEEGGGYGYTFGSGTRLTVV.